This T cell receptor beta chain was sequenced during a study of shared clonotypes between healthy human individuals. About the research overall: Donor composition was a couple of women and three men, aged 18 to 49. Every donor yielded three CD4 naive, three CD4 memory, two CD8 naive and one CD8 memory plate.

This CDR3 is 14 amino acids long. The germline gives CDR1 SEHNR, CDR2 FQNEAQ (reference sequence). The ends were cut back, 10 bases at V and 0 bases at J, with 13 bases in the middle. Replicate PCRs for sorted subsets used 200 ng DNA; this equaled about 30,000 T cell genomes. Some clones are missing from TCRdb's copy, which holds only in-frame ones; the method was immunoSEQ multiplex PCR. The sample has hundreds of thousands of clones; just over 95% are singletons. Terminally differentiated effector memory CD45RA+ cells were excluded from the naive CD8 cells, which were CD45RO-negative and positively selected for CCR7.

The sequenced sample was naive CD8+ T cells sorted from blood. The genes are TRBV7-9 and TRBJ2-1; no reliable D call. The source of this sequence is a man aged 25-45 years in good health. The DNA of the CDR3 is TGTGCCACCCTGTTGCAGAACTCCTACAATGAGCAGTTCTTC. Residues: CATLLQNSYNEQFF.